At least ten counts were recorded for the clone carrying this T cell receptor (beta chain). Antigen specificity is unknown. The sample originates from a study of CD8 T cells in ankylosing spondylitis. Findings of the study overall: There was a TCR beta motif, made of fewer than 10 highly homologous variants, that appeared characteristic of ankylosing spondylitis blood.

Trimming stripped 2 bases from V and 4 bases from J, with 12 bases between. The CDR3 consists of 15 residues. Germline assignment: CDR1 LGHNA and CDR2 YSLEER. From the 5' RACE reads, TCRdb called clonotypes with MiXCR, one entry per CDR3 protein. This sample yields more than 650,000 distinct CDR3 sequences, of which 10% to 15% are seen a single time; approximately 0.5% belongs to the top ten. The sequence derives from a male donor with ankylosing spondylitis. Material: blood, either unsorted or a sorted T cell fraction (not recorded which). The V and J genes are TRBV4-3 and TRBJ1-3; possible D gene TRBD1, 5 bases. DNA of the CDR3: TGCGCCAGCAGCCAACTCAGCGGGGGAGGAAACACCATATATTTT. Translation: CASSQLSGGGNTIYF.